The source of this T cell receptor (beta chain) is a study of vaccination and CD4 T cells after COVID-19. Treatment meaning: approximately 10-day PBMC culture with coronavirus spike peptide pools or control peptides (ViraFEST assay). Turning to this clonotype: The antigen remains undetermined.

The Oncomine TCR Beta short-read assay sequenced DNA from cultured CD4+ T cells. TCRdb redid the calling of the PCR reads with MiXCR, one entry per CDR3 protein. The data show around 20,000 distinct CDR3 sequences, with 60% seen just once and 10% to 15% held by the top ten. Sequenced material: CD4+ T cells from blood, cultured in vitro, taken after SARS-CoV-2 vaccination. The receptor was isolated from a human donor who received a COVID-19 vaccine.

The CDR3 DNA follows: TGCAGTGCTAGAGACGGGACAGCATATAATTCACCCCTCCACTTT. This gives the protein CSARDGTAYNSPLHF. The rearrangement uses TRBV20-1 and TRBJ1-6; 7 positions match TRBD1. V lost 0 bases and J lost 4; bases outside the gene matches: 3. This CDR3 contains 15 residues. Germline CDR1 DFQATT, CDR2 SNEGSKA (reference sequence).